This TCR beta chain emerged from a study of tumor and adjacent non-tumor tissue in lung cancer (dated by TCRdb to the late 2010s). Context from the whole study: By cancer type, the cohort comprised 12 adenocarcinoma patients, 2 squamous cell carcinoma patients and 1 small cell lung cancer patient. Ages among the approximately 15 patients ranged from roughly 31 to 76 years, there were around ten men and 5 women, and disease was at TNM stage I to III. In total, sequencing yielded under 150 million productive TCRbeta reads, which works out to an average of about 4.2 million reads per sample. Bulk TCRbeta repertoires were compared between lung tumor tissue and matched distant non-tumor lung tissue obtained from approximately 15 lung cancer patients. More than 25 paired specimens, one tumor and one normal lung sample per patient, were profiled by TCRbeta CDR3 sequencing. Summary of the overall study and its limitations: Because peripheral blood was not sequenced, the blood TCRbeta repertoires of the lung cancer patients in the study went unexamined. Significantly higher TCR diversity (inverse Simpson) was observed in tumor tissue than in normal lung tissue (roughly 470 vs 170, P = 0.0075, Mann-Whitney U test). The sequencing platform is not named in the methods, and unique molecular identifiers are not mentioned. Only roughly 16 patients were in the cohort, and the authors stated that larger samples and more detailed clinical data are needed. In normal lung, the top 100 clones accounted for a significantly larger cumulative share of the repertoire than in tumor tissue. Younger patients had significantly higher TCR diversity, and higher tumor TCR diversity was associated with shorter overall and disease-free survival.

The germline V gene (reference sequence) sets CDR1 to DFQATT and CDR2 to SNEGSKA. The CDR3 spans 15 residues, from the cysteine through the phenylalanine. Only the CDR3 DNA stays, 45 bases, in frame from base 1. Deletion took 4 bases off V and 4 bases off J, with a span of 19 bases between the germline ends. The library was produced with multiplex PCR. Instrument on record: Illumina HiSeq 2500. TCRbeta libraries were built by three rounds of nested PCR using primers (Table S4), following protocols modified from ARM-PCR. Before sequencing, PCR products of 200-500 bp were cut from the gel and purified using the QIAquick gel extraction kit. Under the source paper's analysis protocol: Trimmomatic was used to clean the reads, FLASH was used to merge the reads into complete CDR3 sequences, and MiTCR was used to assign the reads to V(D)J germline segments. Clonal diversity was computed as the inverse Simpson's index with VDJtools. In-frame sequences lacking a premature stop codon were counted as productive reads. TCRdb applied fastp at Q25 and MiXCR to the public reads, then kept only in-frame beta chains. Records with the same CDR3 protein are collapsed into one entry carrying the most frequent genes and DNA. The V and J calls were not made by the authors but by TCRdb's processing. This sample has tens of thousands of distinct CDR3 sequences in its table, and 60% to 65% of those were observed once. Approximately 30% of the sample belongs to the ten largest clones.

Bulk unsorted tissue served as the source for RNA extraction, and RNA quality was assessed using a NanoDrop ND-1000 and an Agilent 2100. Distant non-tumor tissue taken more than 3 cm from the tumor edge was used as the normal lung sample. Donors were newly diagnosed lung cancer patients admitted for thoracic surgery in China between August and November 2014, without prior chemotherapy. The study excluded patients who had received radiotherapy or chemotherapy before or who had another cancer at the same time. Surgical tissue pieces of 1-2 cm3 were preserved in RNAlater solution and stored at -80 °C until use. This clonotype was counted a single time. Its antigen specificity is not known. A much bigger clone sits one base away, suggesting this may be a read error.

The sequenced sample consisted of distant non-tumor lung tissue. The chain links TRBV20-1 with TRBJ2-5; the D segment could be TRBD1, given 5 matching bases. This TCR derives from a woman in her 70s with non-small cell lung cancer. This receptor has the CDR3 CSAKNWTKGRETQYF. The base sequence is TGCAGTGCTAAGAACTGGACCAAGGGGCGAGAGACCCAGTACTTC.